This T cell receptor (beta chain) was documented in a study of CD8 T cells in Susac syndrome. This CDR3 is 15 amino acids long. V was cut by 4 bases and J by 3 bases, with 16 bases left in between. Germline CDR1 reads SGHRS; CDR2 reads YFSETQ. The T cells that were sequenced for TCR beta were CD8+ and CD4+ cells from blood. The controls were healthy donors who were matched for age and sex. TEMRA cells were FACS-enriched, while CD8+ and CD4+ T cells were negatively isolated. Reverse transcription of about 0.5 to 1 ug RNA was performed with random hexamers. A single record per CDR3 protein comes from TCRdb applying MiXCR to the immunoSEQ multiplex PCR reads. The data contain about 120,000 distinct CDR3 sequences, roughly 94% of them seen just once; the ten biggest clones take up roughly 0.098%.

Material for sequencing was CD4+ T cells from PBMCs. The TCR comes from a human donor in good health. The chain has TRBV5-1 and TRBJ1-1; a possible D gene is TRBD1 (5 bases). For the CDR3, the DNA is TGCGCCAGCAGCGAGTGGGGACTCCCAGACACTGAAGCTTTCTTT. Amino acid sequence: CASSEWGLPDTEAFF.